This record looks at one T cell receptor beta chain sequence and its context. Per the original methods: Reference gene primer amplification gave nucleated cell count estimates. TCRdb's table, derived via immunoSEQ multiplex PCR, lists solely in-frame clones and lacks some. V and J calls and clone size are given by that table; D and trimming were obtained from the DNA. The sample consists of under 150,000 clones, approximately 80% of them appearing once. These data belong to a study of blood T cell repertoires in COVID-19. Study in general: Nucleic acid was either cDNA or gDNA, and it came from T cells, B-cell-depleted T cells, or PBMCs.

Germline assignment: CDR1 MNHEY and CDR2 SVGEGT. This CDR3 has 15 residues. V shed 6 bases, J shed 12 bases, and the junction held 20 bases outside the gene matches. The TCR originated in an elderly woman in a cohort sampled during active or convalescent COVID-19. The specimen sequenced was peripheral blood. The rearrangement links TRBV6-2 or TRBV6-3 to TRBJ2-7, with TRBD2 matching over 7 bases. The CDR3 DNA reads TGTGCCAGCAGCCCCCAGGCGGTACTAGCGACCGGTGGGTACTTC. Protein: CASSPQAVLATGGYF.